These T cell receptor beta chains were read from a single sample in a study of Graves' ophthalmopathy and Graves' hyperthyroidism. A single record per CDR3 protein comes from TCRdb applying MiXCR to the multiplex PCR reads. Of 350,000 to 450,000 distinct CDR3 sequences in the sample, about a sixth were seen once. The sample consisted of peripheral blood. The receptors were sampled from a young woman with Graves' ophthalmopathy. The CDR3 runs from the conserved cysteine through the conserved F or W. The D gene is left open where the match is weak. Only part of the rows carry a size: once, few, many, or a class if the clone is expanded.

many	-	TRBV5-1	TRBJ1-1	CASRFQVMNTEAFF	TGCGCCAGCAGGTTTCAGGTGATGAACACTGAAGCTTTCTTT
many	-	TRBV18	TRBJ2-5	CASSPLGNQETQYF	TGTGCCAGCTCGCCCCTCGGGAACCAAGAGACCCAGTACTTC
many	-	TRBV6-5	TRBJ2-5	CASSYGGAVQETQYF	TGTGCCAGCAGTTACGGCGGGGCCGTCCAAGAGACCCAGTACTTC
-	-	TRBV7-9	TRBJ2-7	CASSFYGNYEQYF	TGTGCCAGCAGCTTCTACGGTAACTACGAGCAGTACTTC
many	-	TRBV9	TRBJ2-7	CASSVGFSSYEQYF	TGTGCCAGCAGCGTAGGTTTCAGCTCCTACGAGCAGTACTTC
many	-	TRBV20-1	TRBJ2-7	CSARDAASAPYEQYF	TGCAGTGCTAGAGATGCAGCTAGCGCTCCCTACGAGCAGTACTTC
-	-	TRBV4-1	TRBJ1-5	CASSQDEVAQPQHF	TGCGCCAGCAGCCAAGATGAGGTGGCTCAGCCCCAGCATTTT
many	TRBD1	TRBV7-2	TRBJ1-1	CASSTLWTGNTEAFF	TGTGCCAGCAGCACCCTCTGGACAGGGAACACTGAAGCTTTCTTT
many	-	TRBV5-5	TRBJ1-6	CASSLFMLQVYLPLHF	TGTGCCAGCAGCTTGTTTATGCTACAGGTTTATCTACCCCTCCACTTT
many	TRBD2	TRBV10-2	TRBJ2-5	CASSESAGVETQYF	TGCGCCAGCAGTGAGTCGGCGGGAGTAGAGACCCAGTACTTC
many	TRBD2	TRBV28	TRBJ2-7	CASSSSGRGYEQYF	TGTGCCAGCAGTTCTAGCGGGAGGGGGTACGAGCAGTACTTC
many	-	TRBV6-5	TRBJ1-1	CASSPTGILGDTEAFF	TGTGCCAGCAGCCCCACCGGGATCCTGGGGGACACTGAAGCTTTCTTT
many	-	TRBV30	TRBJ1-1	CAWSVPGLGAFF	TGTGCCTGGAGTGTACCAGGGTTAGGAGCTTTCTTT
many	-	TRBV12-3/TRBV12-4	TRBJ1-6	CASSLSGVPNSPLHF	TGTGCCAGCAGTTTAAGCGGGGTGCCCAATTCACCCCTCCACTTT
once	-	TRBV12-3/TRBV12-4	TRBJ1-1	CASRRMNLNTEAFF	TGTGCCAGCAGGCGAATGAACCTGAACACTGAAGCTTTCTTT
many	TRBD1	TRBV12-3/TRBV12-4	TRBJ1-1	CASSTTGELSEAFF	TGTGCCAGCAGTACAACAGGGGAGCTCAGTGAAGCTTTCTTT
-	-	TRBV6-1	TRBJ1-5	CASSARTGSNQPQHF	TGTGCCAGCAGTGCCAGAACAGGGAGCAATCAGCCCCAGCATTTT
many	-	TRBV6-5	TRBJ1-5	CASSSRVGRMQPQHF	TGTGCCAGCAGTTCTCGGGTGGGACGGATGCAGCCCCAGCATTTT